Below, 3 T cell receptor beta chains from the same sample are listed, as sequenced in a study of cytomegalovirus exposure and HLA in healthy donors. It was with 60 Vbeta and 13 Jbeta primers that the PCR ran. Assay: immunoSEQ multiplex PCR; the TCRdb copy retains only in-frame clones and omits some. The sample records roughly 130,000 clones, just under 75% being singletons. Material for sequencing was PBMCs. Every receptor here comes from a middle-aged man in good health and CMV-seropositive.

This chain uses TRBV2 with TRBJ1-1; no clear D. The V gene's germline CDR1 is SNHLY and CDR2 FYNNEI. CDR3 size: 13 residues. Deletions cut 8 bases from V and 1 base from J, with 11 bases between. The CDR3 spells CASYYYRNTEAFF. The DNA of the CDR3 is TGTGCCAGCTATTATTACAGGAACACTGAAGCTTTCTTT.

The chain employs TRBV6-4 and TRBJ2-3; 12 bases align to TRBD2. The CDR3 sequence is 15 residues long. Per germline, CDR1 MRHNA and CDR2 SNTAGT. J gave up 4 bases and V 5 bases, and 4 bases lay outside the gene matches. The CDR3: CASSLLAGGSDTQYF. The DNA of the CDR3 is TGTGCCAGCAGTCTACTAGCGGGAGGATCAGATACGCAGTATTTT.

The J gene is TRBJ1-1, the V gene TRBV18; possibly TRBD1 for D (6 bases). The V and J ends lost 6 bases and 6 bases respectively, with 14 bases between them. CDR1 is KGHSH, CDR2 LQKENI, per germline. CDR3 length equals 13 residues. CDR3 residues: CASSGGQTAEAFF. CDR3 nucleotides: TGTGCCAGCTCGGGTGGACAGACCGCTGAAGCTTTCTTT.